These 5 T cell receptor beta chains were all obtained from the same sample, sequenced in a study of T cell changes during pregnancy in multiple sclerosis. Profiled with immunoSEQ multiplex PCR; TCRdb holds only in-frame clones, not every one. Here the sample spans about 52,000 clones, around 94% being singletons. The source was CD4+ T cells from peripheral blood mononuclear cells, collected in the third trimester of pregnancy. The receptor set was obtained from a female donor with multiple sclerosis, enrolled in a pregnancy study.

Note on this clone: The sample holds other DNA sequences that translate to the same CDR3. The V and J genes are TRBV6-1 and TRBJ1-5, with TRBD1 matching over 12 bases. Germline CDR1 reads MNHNS; CDR2 reads SASEGT. Trimming cost V 5 bases and J 4 bases; bases outside gene matches: 3. There are 15 residues in the CDR3. The CDR3 DNA follows: TGTGCCAGCAGTCGGGACAGGGGGCCTAATCAGCCCCAGCATTTT. Amino acids: CASSRDRGPNQPQHF.

To note about this clone: No DNA is shown, since the ends of the CDR3 on it are uncertain; the CDR3 is the one TCRdb lists. The V gene is TRBV30, the J gene TRBJ1-1; the table assigns TRBD1, which was not confirmed against the DNA. The CDR3 has 12 amino acids, counting both end residues. Germline V lookup: CDR1 GTSNPN, CDR2 SVGIG (reference sequence). The CDR3 sequence is CAWSVGAGTSFF.

This sequence joins TRBV28 and TRBJ1-4; D not certain. The germline gives CDR1 MDHEN, CDR2 SYDVKM. Trimming took 3 bases from V and 6 from J, leaving 5 bases between them. This CDR3 is 12 amino acids long. The CDR3 DNA reads TGTGCCAGCAGTTTGAGAGATGAAAAACTGTTTTTT. Translation gives CASSLRDEKLFF.

V usage is TRBV19 and J usage is TRBJ1-1, with D maybe TRBD1 (5 bases). Germline CDR1 is LNHDA and CDR2 is SQIVND (reference sequence). The germline V and J ends were trimmed by 3 bases and 4 bases, with 9 bases remaining between them. This CDR3 has 13 amino acids. The CDR3 nucleotides are TGTGCCAGTAGTATCCAGGGTCTCACTGAAGCTTTCTTT. This gives the protein CASSIQGLTEAFF.

The V and J genes are TRBV2 and TRBJ1-1, with D possibly matching TRBD1 (6 bases). The germline CDR1 and CDR2 sequences are SNHLY and FYNNEI. The V gene lost 7 bases and the J gene lost 4 bases, with 13 bases spanning the gap. This CDR3 has 13 residues. CDR3 sequence reads: CASKPQGSTEAFF. The CDR3 DNA reads as TGTGCCAGCAAGCCACAGGGTAGCACTGAAGCTTTCTTT.